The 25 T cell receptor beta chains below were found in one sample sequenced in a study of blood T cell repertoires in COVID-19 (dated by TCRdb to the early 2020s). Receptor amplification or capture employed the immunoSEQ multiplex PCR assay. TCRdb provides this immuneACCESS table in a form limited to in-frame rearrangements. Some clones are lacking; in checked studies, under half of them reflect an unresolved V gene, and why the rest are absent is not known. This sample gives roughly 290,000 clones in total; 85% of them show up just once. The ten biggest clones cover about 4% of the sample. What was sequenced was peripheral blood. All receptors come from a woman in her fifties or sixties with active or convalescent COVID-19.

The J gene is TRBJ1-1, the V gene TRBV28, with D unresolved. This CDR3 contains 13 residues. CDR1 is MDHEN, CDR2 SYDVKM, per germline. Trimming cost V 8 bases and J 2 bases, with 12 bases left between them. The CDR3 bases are TGTGCCAGCCTCCCCGGTTATAACACTGAAGCTTTCTTT. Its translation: CASLPGYNTEAFF. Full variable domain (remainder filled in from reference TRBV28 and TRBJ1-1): DVKVTQSSRYLVKRTGEKVFLECVQDMDHENMFWYRQDPGLGLRLIYFSYDVKMKEKGDIPEGYSVSREKKERFSLILESASTNQTSMYLCASLPGYNTEAFFGQGTRLTVV.

For the CDR3, the DNA is TGTGCCAGCAGCCGGCAGACTCGGCAAGAGACCCAGTACTTC. Encoded protein: CASSRQTRQETQYF. This chain connects TRBV3-1 (or the pseudogene TRBV3-2) to TRBJ2-5, with D hard to call. The CDR3 has 14 residues. Germline-derived CDR1 and CDR2 are LGHDT and YNNKEL (reference sequence). Trimming left V 4 bases short and J 2 bases short, with 11 bases between.

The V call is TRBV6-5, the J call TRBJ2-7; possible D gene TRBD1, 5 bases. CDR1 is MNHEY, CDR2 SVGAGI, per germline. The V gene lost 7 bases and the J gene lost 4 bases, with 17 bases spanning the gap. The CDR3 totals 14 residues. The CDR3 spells CASIVSTAVYEQYF. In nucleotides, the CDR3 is TGTGCCAGCATAGTCTCGACAGCCGTTTACGAGCAGTACTTC.

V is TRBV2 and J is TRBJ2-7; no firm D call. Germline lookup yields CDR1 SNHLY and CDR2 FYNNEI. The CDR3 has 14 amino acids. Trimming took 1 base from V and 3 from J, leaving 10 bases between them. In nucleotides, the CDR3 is TGTGCCAGCAGTGAAGGATCAAGCGTCTACGAGCAGTACTTC. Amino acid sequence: CASSEGSSVYEQYF.

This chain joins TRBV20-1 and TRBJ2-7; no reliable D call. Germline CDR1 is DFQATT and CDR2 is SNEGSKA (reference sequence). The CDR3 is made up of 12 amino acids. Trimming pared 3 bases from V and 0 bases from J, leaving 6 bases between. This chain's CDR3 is CSASGSSYEQYF. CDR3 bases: TGCAGTGCTAGTGGTAGCTCCTACGAGCAGTACTTC.

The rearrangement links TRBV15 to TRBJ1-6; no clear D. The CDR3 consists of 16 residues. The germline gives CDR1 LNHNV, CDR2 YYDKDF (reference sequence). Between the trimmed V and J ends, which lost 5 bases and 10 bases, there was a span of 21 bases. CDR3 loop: CATSPSRRASHSPLHF. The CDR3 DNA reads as TGTGCCACCAGCCCCAGTCGGAGGGCTAGTCACTCACCCCTCCACTTT.

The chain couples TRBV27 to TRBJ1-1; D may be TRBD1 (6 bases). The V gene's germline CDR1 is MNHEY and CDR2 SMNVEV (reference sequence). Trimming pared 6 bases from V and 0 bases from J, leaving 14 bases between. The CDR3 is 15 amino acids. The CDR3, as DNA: TGTGCCAGCAGCAAAACCTGGACAGTGAACACTGAAGCTTTCTTT. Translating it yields CASSKTWTVNTEAFF.

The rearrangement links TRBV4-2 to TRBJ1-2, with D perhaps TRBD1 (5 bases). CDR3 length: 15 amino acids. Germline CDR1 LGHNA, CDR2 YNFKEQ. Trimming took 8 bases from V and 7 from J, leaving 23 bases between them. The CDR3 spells CASRLTGGRRGGYTF. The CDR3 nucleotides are TGTGCCAGCCGGTTAACAGGCGGGAGAAGGGGTGGCTACACCTTC.

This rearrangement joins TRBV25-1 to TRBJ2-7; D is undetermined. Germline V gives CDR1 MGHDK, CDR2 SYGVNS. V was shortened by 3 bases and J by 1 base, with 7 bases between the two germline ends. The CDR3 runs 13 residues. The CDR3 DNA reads TGTGCCAGCAGTGAGATCGGGTCCTACGAGCAGTACTTC. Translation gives CASSEIGSYEQYF.

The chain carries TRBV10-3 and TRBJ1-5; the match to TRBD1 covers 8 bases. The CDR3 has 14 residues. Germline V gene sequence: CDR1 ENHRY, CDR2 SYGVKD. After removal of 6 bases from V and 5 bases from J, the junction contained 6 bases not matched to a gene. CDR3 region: CAISLSGGDQPQHF. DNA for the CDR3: TGTGCCATCAGCCTCTCAGGGGGCGATCAGCCCCAGCATTTT.

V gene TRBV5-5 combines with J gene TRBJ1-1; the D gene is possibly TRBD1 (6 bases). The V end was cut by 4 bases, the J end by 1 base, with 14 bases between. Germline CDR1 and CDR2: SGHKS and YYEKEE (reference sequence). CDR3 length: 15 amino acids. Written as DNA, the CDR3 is TGTGCCAGCAGCCAGGCCTGGACAGCGAACACTGAAGCTTTCTTT. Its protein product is CASSQAWTANTEAFF.

The CDR3 here is CAISRGGRTEAFF. Written as DNA, the CDR3 is TGTGCCATCAGTAGAGGGGGCAGGACTGAAGCTTTCTTT. The rearrangement joins TRBV10-3 to TRBJ1-1; the match to TRBD1 covers 7 bases. Trimming took 5 bases from V and 5 from J; bases not matched to a gene: 5. Germline V CDR1 and CDR2: ENHRY, SYGVKD. CDR3 length: 13 residues.

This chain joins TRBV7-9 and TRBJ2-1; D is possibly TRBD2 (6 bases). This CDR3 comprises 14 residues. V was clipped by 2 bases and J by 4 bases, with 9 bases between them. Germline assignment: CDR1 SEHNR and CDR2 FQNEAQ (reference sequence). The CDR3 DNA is TGTGCCAGCAGCTTACGGGGACTTTACAATGAGCAGTTCTTC. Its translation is CASSLRGLYNEQFF.

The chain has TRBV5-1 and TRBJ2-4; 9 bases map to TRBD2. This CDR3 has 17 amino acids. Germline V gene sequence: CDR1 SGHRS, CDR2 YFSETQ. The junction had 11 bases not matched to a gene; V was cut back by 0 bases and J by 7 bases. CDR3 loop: CASSLDSGRYEGNIQYF. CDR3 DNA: TGCGCCAGCAGCTTGGACAGCGGGAGGTATGAGGGGAACATTCAGTACTTC.

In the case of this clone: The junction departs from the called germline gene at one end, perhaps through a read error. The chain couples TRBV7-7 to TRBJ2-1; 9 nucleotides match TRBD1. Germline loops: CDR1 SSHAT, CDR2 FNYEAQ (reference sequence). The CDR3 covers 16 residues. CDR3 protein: CASSSGQGTLRNEQFF. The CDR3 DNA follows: TGTGCTAGCAGCTCAGGACAGGGGACCTTAAGGAATGAGCAGTTCTTC.

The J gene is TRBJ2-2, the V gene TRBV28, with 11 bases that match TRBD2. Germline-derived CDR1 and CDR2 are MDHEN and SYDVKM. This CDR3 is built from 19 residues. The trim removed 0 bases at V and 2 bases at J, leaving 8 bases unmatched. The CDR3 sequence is CASSLWGTGTSGNTGELFF. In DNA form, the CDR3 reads TGTGCCAGCAGTTTATGGGGCACGGGGACTAGCGGAAACACCGGGGAGCTGTTTTTT.

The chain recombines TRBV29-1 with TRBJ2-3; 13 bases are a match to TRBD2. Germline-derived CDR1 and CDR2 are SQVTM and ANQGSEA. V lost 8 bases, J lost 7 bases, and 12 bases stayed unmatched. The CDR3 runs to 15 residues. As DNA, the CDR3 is TGCAGCACCGAACTAGCGGGAGGGCTGGTTTATACGCAGTATTTT. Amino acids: CSTELAGGLVYTQYF.

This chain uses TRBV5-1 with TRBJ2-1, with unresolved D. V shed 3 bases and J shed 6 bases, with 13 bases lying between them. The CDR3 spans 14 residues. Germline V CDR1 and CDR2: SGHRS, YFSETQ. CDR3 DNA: TGCGCCAGCAGCTCCTTGTGGCCCCCCAATGAGCAGTTCTTC. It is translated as CASSSLWPPNEQFF.

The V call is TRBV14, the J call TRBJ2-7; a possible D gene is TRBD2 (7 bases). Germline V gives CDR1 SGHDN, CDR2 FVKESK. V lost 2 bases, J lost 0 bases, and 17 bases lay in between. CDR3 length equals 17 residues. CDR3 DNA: TGTGCCAGCAGCCAATGGGGGGCTAGCGGCATCTCCTACGAGCAGTACTTC. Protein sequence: CASSQWGASGISYEQYF.

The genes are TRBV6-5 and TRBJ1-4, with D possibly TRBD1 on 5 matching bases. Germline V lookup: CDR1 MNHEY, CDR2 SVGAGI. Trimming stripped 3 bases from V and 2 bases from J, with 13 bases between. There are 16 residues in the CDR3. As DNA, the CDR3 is TGTGCCAGCAGTTATAGAAGGGGCTCGACTAATGAAAAACTGTTTTTT. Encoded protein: CASSYRRGSTNEKLFF.

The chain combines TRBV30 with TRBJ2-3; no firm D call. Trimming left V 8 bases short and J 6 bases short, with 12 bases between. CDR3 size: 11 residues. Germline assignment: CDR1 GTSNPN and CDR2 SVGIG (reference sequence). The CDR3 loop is CAASPRDTQYF. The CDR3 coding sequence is TGTGCCGCCTCTCCTCGGGATACGCAGTATTTT.

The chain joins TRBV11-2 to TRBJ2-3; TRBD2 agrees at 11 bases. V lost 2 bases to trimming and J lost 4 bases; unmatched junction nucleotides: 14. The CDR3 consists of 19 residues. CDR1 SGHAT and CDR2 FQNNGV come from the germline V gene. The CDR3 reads CASSLPTTPSGGPPDTQYF. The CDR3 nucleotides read TGTGCCAGCAGCTTACCGACCACCCCTAGCGGGGGGCCTCCAGATACGCAGTATTTT. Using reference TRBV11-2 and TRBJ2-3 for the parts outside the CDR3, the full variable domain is EAGVAQSPRYKIIEKRQSVAFWCNPISGHATLYWYQQILGQGPKLLIQFQNNGVVDDSQLPKDRFSAERLKGVDSTLKIQPAKLEDSAVYLCASSLPTTPSGGPPDTQYFGPGTRLTVL.

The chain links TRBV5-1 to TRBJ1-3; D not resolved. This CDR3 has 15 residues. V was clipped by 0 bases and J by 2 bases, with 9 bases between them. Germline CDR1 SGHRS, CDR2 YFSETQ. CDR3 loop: CASSLGWGAGNTIYF. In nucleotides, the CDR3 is TGCGCCAGCAGCTTGGGATGGGGAGCTGGAAACACCATATATTTT.

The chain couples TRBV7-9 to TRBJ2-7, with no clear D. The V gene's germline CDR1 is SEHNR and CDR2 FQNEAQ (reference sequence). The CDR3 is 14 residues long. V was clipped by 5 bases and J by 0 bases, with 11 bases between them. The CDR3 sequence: CASSPLGPSYEQYF. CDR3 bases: TGTGCCAGCAGCCCCTTGGGCCCCTCCTACGAGCAGTACTTC.

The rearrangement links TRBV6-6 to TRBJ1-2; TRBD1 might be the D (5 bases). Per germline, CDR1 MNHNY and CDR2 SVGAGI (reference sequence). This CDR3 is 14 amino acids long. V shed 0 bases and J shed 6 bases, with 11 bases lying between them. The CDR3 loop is CASSYSEGSNGYTF. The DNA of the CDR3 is TGTGCCAGCAGTTACTCGGAGGGGAGCAATGGCTACACCTTC.